The next 4 T cell receptor beta chains were all read from a single sample in a study of early T cells in non-severe SARS-CoV-2 infection. TCRdb reanalysed the 5' RACE reads using MiXCR and keeps one entry per CDR3 protein. The data contain approximately 48,000 distinct CDR3 sequences, roughly 9.3% of them singletons. Material for sequencing was whole blood. The receptors were sampled from an adult who was a healthcare worker with PCR-confirmed SARS-CoV-2 infection or an uninfected control (not recorded which).

This clonotype was detected only a few times. This sequence joins TRBV10-1 and TRBJ2-1; TRBD2 matches 9 bases. From germline, CDR1 is WNHNN and CDR2 SYGVQD (reference sequence). CDR3 size: 17 residues. With 6 bases clipped from V and 4 bases from J, the junction kept 13 bases outside the gene matches. CDR3 amino acids: CASRALGVAGAYNEQFF. As DNA, the CDR3 is TGCGCCAGCAGAGCCCTAGGGGTAGCGGGAGCGTACAATGAGCAGTTCTTC.

CDR3 in amino acids: CSAGLGLVNEQFF. The CDR3 DNA follows: TGCAGCGCAGGCCTTGGACTAGTCAATGAGCAGTTCTTC. This chain connects TRBV29-1 to TRBJ2-1, with 7 positions matching TRBD2. Germline V gives CDR1 SQVTM, CDR2 ANQGSEA. V was pared by 7 bases and J by 6 bases, with 9 bases of the junction left unmatched. This CDR3 region has 13 residues.

This clonotype was seen only a few times. The chain combines TRBV28 with TRBJ2-4, with D tentatively TRBD1 (5 bases). CDR1 and CDR2 (germline): MDHEN, SYDVKM. Between the trimmed V and J ends, which lost 5 bases and 0 bases, there was a span of 14 bases. The CDR3 runs to 16 residues. In nucleotides, the CDR3 is TGTGCCAGCAGTCCTTGGGCCAGGGCAGCCAAAAACATTCAGTACTTC. Protein: CASSPWARAAKNIQYF.

This clonotype has ten or more counts. V is TRBV7-9 and J is TRBJ1-2; the D is unclear. The CDR3 is 13 residues long. From germline, CDR1 is SEHNR and CDR2 FQNEAQ (reference sequence). V lost 5 bases to trimming and J lost 7 bases, with 14 bases between them. The chain's CDR3 is CASSHAGSPGYTF. CDR3 nucleotides: TGTGCCAGCAGCCACGCTGGCTCCCCTGGCTACACCTTC.